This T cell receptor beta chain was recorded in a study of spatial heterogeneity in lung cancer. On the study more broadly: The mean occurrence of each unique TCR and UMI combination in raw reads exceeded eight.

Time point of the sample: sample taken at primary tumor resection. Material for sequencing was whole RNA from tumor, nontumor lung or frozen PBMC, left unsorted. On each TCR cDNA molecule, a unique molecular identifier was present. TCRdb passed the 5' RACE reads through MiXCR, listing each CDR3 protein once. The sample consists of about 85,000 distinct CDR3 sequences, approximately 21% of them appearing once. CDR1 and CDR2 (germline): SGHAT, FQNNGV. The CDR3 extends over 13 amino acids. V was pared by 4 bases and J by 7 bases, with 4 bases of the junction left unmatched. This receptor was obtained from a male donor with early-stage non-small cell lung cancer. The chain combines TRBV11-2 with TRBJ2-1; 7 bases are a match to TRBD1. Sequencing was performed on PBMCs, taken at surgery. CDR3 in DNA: TGTGCCAGCAGCTCGGTGACAGGGAATGAGCAGTTCTTC. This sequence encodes CASSSVTGNEQFF. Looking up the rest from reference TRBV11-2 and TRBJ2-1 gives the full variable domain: EAGVAQSPRYKIIEKRQSVAFWCNPISGHATLYWYQQILGQGPKLLIQFQNNGVVDDSQLPKDRFSAERLKGVDSTLKIQPAKLEDSAVYLCASSSVTGNEQFFGPGTRLTVL.